What follows are 10 T cell receptor beta chains derived from one specimen sequenced in a study of cytomegalovirus exposure and HLA in healthy donors (dated by TCRdb to 2016 to 2017). Libraries were prepared through the immunoSEQ multiplex PCR assay. For the multiplex PCR, a mixture combining 60 forward primers for TCR Vbeta segments and 13 reverse primers for TCR Jbeta segments was used. Here the immuneACCESS table is served through TCRdb, limited to in-frame sequences with V and J called. Missing clones are a known gap in these copies; in checked studies unresolved V genes cover under half, and the rest lacks a known reason. The sample yields over 200,000 clones; around 80% were counted once. The ten most abundant clones make up around 4% of the sample. The sequenced material came from PBMCs. The source of these receptors is a male donor in good health and CMV-seronegative.

This clone was detected only once. J is TRBJ2-3 and V is TRBV28; perhaps TRBD2 as D (5 bases). The germline V and J ends were trimmed by 3 bases and 3 bases, with 19 bases remaining between them. The germline V gene has CDR1 MDHEN and CDR2 SYDVKM. The length of the CDR3 is 17 residues. This CDR3 is CASSFAGVSSDTDTQYF. CDR3 coding DNA: TGTGCCAGCAGTTTCGCCGGGGTCTCCTCCGATACAGATACGCAGTATTTT. Combining the CDR3 with reference TRBV28 and TRBJ2-3 gives the whole variable domain DVKVTQSSRYLVKRTGEKVFLECVQDMDHENMFWYRQDPGLGLRLIYFSYDVKMKEKGDIPEGYSVSREKKERFSLILESASTNQTSMYLCASSFAGVSSDTDTQYFGPGTRLTVL.

The chain uses TRBV7-9 and TRBJ1-1; maybe TRBD1 (5 bases). Germline V lookup: CDR1 SEHNR, CDR2 FQNEAQ (reference sequence). There are 14 residues in the CDR3. The germline V and J ends were trimmed by 4 bases and 4 bases, with 13 bases remaining between them. CDR3 coding DNA: TGTGCCAGCAGCTCTCAGGGCGGGAGCACTGAAGCTTTCTTT. It yields the protein CASSSQGGSTEAFF. Combining the CDR3 with reference TRBV7-9 and TRBJ1-1 gives the whole variable domain DTGVSQNPRHKITKRGQNVTFRCDPISEHNRLYWYRQTLGQGPEFLTYFQNEAQLEKSRLLSDRFSAERPKGSFSTLEIQRTEQGDSAMYLCASSSQGGSTEAFFGQGTRLTVV.

CDR3 residues: CASSPEEGRTDTQYF. In DNA, the CDR3 is TGCGCCAGCAGCCCCGAGGAAGGTCGCACAGATACGCAGTATTTT. The V gene is TRBV5-1, the J gene TRBJ2-3; D is uncertain. This CDR3 spans 15 amino acids. V shed 4 bases and J shed 1 base, with 13 bases lying between them. The germline gives CDR1 SGHRS, CDR2 YFSETQ.

This clone was observed many times. The chain uses TRBV6-1 and TRBJ1-2; maybe TRBD1 (5 bases). Germline CDR1 is MNHNS and CDR2 is SASEGT. V dropped 2 bases and J dropped 3 bases, with 13 bases sitting between them. The CDR3 has 15 residues. CDR3 sequence: CASSESRQSYYGYTF. The CDR3, as DNA: TGTGCCAGCAGTGAAAGTCGACAGTCCTACTATGGCTACACCTTC.

V and J are TRBV28 and TRBJ2-3; 7 bases align to TRBD1. Germline CDR1 MDHEN, CDR2 SYDVKM. Unmatched junction bases numbered 9, after V lost 5 bases and J lost 1 base. The CDR3 has 16 residues. The CDR3 region is CASSGADRARTDTQYF. CDR3 DNA sequence: TGTGCCAGCAGTGGCGCCGACAGGGCCCGCACAGATACGCAGTATTTT.

J is TRBJ1-3 and V is TRBV28; 8 bases are shared with TRBD1. Looked up from germline, CDR1 is MDHEN and CDR2 is SYDVKM. With V trimmed by 6 bases and J by 4 bases, 8 bases remained unmatched. This CDR3 has 15 residues. CDR3 coding DNA: TGTGCCAGCAGCCGACAGGGGATTATAGGAAACACCATATATTTT. Its translation is CASSRQGIIGNTIYF.

This chain joins TRBV19 and TRBJ1-2; TRBD1 is a possible D gene (6 bases). V gave up 1 base and J gave up 4 bases, with 13 bases separating them. The CDR3 contains 15 residues. Germline values: CDR1 LNHDA, CDR2 SQIVND (reference sequence). The DNA of the CDR3 is TGTGCCAGTAGTATAGTTCTAACAGGGAGCTATGGCTACACCTTC. It yields the protein CASSIVLTGSYGYTF.

CDR3 in DNA: TGTGCCAGCTCACCACCTGGACTAGCGCCTATTACACAAGAGACCCAGTACTTC. As protein: CASSPPGLAPITQETQYF. The chain carries TRBV18 and TRBJ2-5; 9 nucleotides align to TRBD2. Germline values: CDR1 KGHSH, CDR2 LQKENI. There are 18 residues in the CDR3. Losses at the gene ends were 0 bases for V and 2 bases for J; bases not matched to a gene: 10.

This chain joins TRBV7-9 and TRBJ1-4; tentatively, D is TRBD1 (6 bases). The CDR3 runs to 15 residues. Germline V lookup: CDR1 SEHNR, CDR2 FQNEAQ (reference sequence). V was cut by 5 bases and J by 0 bases, with 10 bases left in between. CDR3: CASSAPGATNEKLFF. CDR3 nucleotide sequence: TGTGCCAGCAGCGCGCCAGGGGCAACTAATGAAAAACTGTTTTTT.

V usage is TRBV25-1 and J usage is TRBJ2-3; D remains ambiguous. CDR1 is MGHDK and CDR2 is SYGVNS in the germline V gene. This CDR3 comprises 13 residues. V was shortened by 1 base and J by 7 bases, with 9 bases between the two germline ends. The CDR3 DNA is TGTGCCAGCAGTGAATTGGCCACCTATACGCAGTATTTT. Encoded protein: CASSELATYTQYF.